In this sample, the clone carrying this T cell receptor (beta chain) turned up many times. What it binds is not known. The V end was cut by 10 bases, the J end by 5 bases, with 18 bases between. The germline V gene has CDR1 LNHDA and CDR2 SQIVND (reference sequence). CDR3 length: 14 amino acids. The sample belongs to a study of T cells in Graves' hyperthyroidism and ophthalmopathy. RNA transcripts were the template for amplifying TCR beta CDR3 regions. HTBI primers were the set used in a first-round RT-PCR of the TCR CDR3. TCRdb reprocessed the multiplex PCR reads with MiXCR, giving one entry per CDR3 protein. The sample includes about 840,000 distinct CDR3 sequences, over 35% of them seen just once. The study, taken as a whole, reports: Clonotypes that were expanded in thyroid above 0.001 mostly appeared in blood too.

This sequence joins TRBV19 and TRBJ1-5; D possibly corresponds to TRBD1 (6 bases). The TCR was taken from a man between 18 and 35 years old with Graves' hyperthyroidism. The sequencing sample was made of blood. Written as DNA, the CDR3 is TGTGCCACTGGCGGTTGGGGGCGCGATCAGCCCCAGCATTTT. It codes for CATGGWGRDQPQHF.